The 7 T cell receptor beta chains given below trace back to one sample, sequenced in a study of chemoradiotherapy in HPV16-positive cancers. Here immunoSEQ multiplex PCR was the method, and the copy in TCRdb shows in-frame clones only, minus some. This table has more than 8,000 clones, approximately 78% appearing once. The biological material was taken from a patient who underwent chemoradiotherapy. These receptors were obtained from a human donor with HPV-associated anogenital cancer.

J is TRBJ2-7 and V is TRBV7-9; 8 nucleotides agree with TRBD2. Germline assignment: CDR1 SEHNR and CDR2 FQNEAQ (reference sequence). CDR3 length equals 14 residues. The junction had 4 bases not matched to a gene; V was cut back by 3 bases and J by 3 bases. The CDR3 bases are TGTGCCAGCAGCTTCGCAGCGGGGGACTACGAGCAGTACTTC. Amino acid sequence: CASSFAAGDYEQYF.

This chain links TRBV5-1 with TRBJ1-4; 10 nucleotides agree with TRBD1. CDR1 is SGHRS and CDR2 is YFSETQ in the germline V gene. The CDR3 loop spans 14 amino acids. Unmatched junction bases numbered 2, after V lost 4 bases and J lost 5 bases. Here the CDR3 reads CASSGDRGNEKLFF. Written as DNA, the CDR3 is TGCGCCAGCAGCGGGGACAGGGGCAATGAAAAACTGTTTTTT.

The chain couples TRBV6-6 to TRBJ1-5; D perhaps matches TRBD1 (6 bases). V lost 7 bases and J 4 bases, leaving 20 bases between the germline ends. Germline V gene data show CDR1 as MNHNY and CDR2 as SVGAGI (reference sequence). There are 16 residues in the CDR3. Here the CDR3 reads CASNSNRVGGNQPQHF. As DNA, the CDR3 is TGTGCCAGCAATTCAAACAGGGTAGGGGGTAATCAGCCCCAGCATTTT.

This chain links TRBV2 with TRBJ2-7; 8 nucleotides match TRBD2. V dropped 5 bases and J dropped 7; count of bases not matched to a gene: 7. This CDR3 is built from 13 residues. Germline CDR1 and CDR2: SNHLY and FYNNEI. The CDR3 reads CASSNERGREQYF. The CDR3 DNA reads TGTGCCAGCAGTAACGAGCGGGGGCGAGAGCAGTACTTC.

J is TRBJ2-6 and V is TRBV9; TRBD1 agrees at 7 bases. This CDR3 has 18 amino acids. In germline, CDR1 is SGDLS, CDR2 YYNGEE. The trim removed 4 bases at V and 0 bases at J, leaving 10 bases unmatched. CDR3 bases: TGTGCCAGCAGCCCGAGGACAGGTCGCATCTCTGGGGCCAACGTCCTGACTTTC. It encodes CASSPRTGRISGANVLTF.

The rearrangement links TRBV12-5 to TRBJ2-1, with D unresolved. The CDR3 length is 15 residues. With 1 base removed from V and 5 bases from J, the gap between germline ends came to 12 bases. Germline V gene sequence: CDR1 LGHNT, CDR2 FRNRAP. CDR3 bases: TGTGCTAGTGGTTTGGCCCGGGTAGGGAACAATGAGCAGTTCTTC. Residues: CASGLARVGNNEQFF.

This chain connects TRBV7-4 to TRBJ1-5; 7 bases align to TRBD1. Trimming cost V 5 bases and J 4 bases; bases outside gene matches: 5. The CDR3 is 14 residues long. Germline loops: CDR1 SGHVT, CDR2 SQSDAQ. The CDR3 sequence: CASSPDRTNQPQHF. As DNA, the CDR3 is TGTGCCAGCAGCCCGGACAGGACTAATCAGCCCCAGCATTTT.